This T cell receptor (beta chain) was sequenced in a study of blood T cell repertoires in COVID-19. Across the study: T cells, B-cell-depleted T cells, or PBMCs provided the cDNA or gDNA that served as material.

Trimming took off 11 bases at V and 3 bases at J, with 13 bases between the two ends. This CDR3 is 13 amino acids long. Original processing methods: Amplification of reference gene primers provided the estimated nucleated cell counts. Produced via immunoSEQ multiplex PCR; TCRdb's table is partial and in-frame only. The V and J calls and clone size come from that table; D and trimming were worked out from the DNA. The sample contains roughly 78,000 clones, around 89% of which appear only once. This sequence joins TRBV12-3 or TRBV12-4 and TRBJ2-2; D unresolved. This TCR was recovered from a man aged 55 to 70 with acute or convalescent COVID-19. The specimen sequenced was peripheral blood. CDR3 nucleotides: TGTGCCGCCACACCACGGGACACCGGGGAGCTGTTTTTT. Its protein is CAATPRDTGELFF.